This TCR beta chain is from a study of T cell responses to AZD1222 COVID-19 vaccine. Across the whole study: Both about-4-week and about-12-week second-dose recipients were combined. General observations from the study: In a largely white British group with more females than males, clonal diversity was possibly underestimated. With two AZD1222 doses given, Spike-specific TCR breadth and depth both rose.

The germline gives CDR1 LGHDT, CDR2 YNNKEL (reference sequence). Trimming cost V 4 bases and J 5 bases; bases outside gene matches: 5. CDR3 length: 14 residues. Comments on this clone: No antigen is known for it.

Method: immunoSEQ multiplex PCR; TCRdb's copy keeps in-frame clones and lacks some. The repertoire holds fewer than 200,000 clones, 92% seen once, with 8% to 13% in the top ten. The V and J genes are TRBV3-1 (or the pseudogene TRBV3-2) and TRBJ1-5; 7 bases map to TRBD1. Sequenced material: peripheral blood, taken on day 0 of AZD1222 vaccination. This clonotype was sampled from an adult in good health. The CDR3, as DNA: TGTGCCAGCAGCCCTGGGGACAGCGATCAGCCCCAGCATTTT. This codes for CASSPGDSDQPQHF.